This entry features one T cell receptor beta chain sequence. The sample belongs to a study of response to subunit inactivated influenza vaccine. This CDR3 spans 11 amino acids. The germline V gene encodes CDR1 DFQATT and CDR2 SNEGSKA (reference sequence). With 5 bases removed from V and 11 bases from J, the gap between germline ends came to 14 bases. TCRdb fed the RT-PCR reads into MiXCR, producing one record per CDR3 protein. The table lists a few hundred thousand distinct CDR3 sequences, about a fifth of them singletons. The input for sequencing was PBMCs from blood, taken 21 months after vaccination. The source of this sequence is a man aged 45 to 75 who received an inactivated influenza vaccine. The J gene is TRBJ2-3, the V gene TRBV20-1; D call uncertain. The CDR3 region is CSAGLRNMQYF. DNA for the CDR3: TGCAGTGCTGGGTTGCGAAATATGCAGTATTTT.